This T cell receptor beta chain comes out of a study of response to subunit inactivated influenza vaccine. This CDR3 comprises 16 residues. Trimming shortened V by 6 bases and J by 3 bases, and 17 bases separated the two germline ends. Germline V gives CDR1 MNHNS, CDR2 SASEGT. Comment on this clonotype: The antigen is undetermined.

General study results and limits: The study's authors posited that every seasonal influenza vaccination enlists few new T cells.

TCRdb recomputed calls from the RT-PCR reads with MiXCR, one row per CDR3 protein. In the table there are almost 600,000 distinct CDR3 sequences, about 14% of which are singletons. The sequencing used PBMCs from blood, collected less than 13 days after vaccination. The chain joins TRBV6-1 to TRBJ2-2; D tentatively reads TRBD1 or TRBD2 (6 bases each). The clonotype originates from a man aged 50 to 60 who received an inactivated influenza vaccine. The CDR3 nucleotides read TGTGCCAGCAGACCCGATATTAGGGGGGACACCGGGGAGCTGTTTTTT. This translates into CASRPDIRGDTGELFF.